A single sample gave rise to the 10 T cell receptor beta chains below, sequenced in a study of blood T cell repertoires in COVID-19. Only in-frame clones appear in the TCRdb table, and some are missing; sequencing was by immunoSEQ multiplex PCR. This sample has 200,000 to 300,000 clones, with around 88% found just once. Source material: peripheral blood. Every receptor here comes from an elderly man with acute or convalescent COVID-19.

DNA for the CDR3: TGTGCCAGCAGTGAAGTGCAGGGGGCGGTAAGCGAGCAGTACTTC. It yields the protein CASSEVQGAVSEQYF. This rearrangement joins TRBV6-1 to TRBJ2-7; 8 bases match TRBD1. The CDR3 runs 15 residues. Germline CDR1 and CDR2: MNHNS and SASEGT. With 1 base clipped from V and 6 bases from J, the junction kept 8 bases outside the gene matches.

The V gene is TRBV29-1, the J gene TRBJ2-7; 7 bases match TRBD1. Losses at the gene ends were 7 bases for V and 6 bases for J; bases not matched to a gene: 9. The length of the CDR3 is 12 residues. Looked up from germline, CDR1 is SQVTM and CDR2 is ANQGSEA. The chain's CDR3 is CSAAGTASEQYF. The CDR3 DNA reads TGCAGCGCCGCCGGGACAGCTAGCGAGCAGTACTTC.

V and J are TRBV4-3 and TRBJ2-1; TRBD2 might be the D (6 bases). The ends were cut back, 1 base at V and 9 bases at J, with 10 bases in the middle. Per the germline V gene, CDR1 is LGHNA and CDR2 is YSLEER. The CDR3 loop spans 13 amino acids. CDR3 in amino acids: CASSQVEGTEQFF. The CDR3 region has the DNA TGCGCCAGCAGCCAAGTGGAGGGTACTGAGCAGTTCTTC.

The J gene is TRBJ2-7, the V gene TRBV5-1, with a tentative D call TRBD1 (5 bases). The CDR3 runs to 15 residues. Deletions cut 5 bases from V and 0 bases from J, with 15 bases between. The germline V gene has CDR1 SGHRS and CDR2 YFSETQ. As DNA, the CDR3 is TGCGCCAGCAGGGTAGGGGCGCAGCCCTCCTACGAGCAGTACTTC. Residues: CASRVGAQPSYEQYF.

The genes are TRBV2 and TRBJ2-6; D is unclear. Trimming removed 4 bases from V and 3 bases from J, with 4 bases in between. From germline, CDR1 is SNHLY and CDR2 FYNNEI. The CDR3 runs to 13 residues. The CDR3 reads CASSGDGANVLTF. Written as DNA, the CDR3 is TGTGCCAGCAGTGGAGATGGGGCCAACGTCCTGACTTTC.

The genes are TRBV24-1 and TRBJ2-1; D unresolved. Germline V gives CDR1 KGHDR, CDR2 SFDVKD. V gave up 3 bases and J gave up 1 base, with 9 bases separating them. This CDR3 is built from 15 residues. The CDR3 spells CATSDPSRSYNEQFF. The DNA for the CDR3 is TGTGCCACCAGTGATCCGTCCAGGTCCTACAATGAGCAGTTCTTC.

The genes are TRBV9 and TRBJ1-2, with TRBD1 matching over 8 bases. The CDR3 extends over 12 amino acids. J gave up 13 bases and V 2 bases, and 7 bases lay outside the gene matches. Per germline, CDR1 SGDLS and CDR2 YYNGEE. CDR3 coding DNA: TGTGCCAGCAGCGTTATAGGACAGGGAAGCACCTTC. This encodes CASSVIGQGSTF.

This CDR3 is CSVPDGKEQYF. DNA of the CDR3: TGCAGTGTCCCAGACGGGAAAGAGCAGTACTTC. The chain recombines TRBV20-1 with TRBJ2-7; possibly TRBD2 for D (5 bases). This CDR3 has 11 amino acids. Germline-derived CDR1 and CDR2 are DFQATT and SNEGSKA (reference sequence). The V and J ends lost 7 bases and 7 bases respectively, with 14 bases between them.

The rearrangement joins TRBV7-3 to TRBJ2-5; 8 bases align to TRBD1. After removal of 5 bases from V and 5 bases from J, the junction contained 7 bases not matched to a gene. Germline V gives CDR1 SGHTA, CDR2 FQGTGA. The CDR3 covers 14 residues. CDR3 region: CASSAQGAWETQYF. The CDR3 DNA is TGTGCCAGCAGCGCTCAGGGGGCGTGGGAGACCCAGTACTTC.

The CDR3 DNA reads as TGTGCCACCAGCAGAGGGACAGATTATGGCTACACCTTC. It specifies CATSRGTDYGYTF. The chain links TRBV15 to TRBJ1-2, with D possibly being TRBD1 (6 bases). The CDR3 is 13 residues long. The V and J ends lost 1 base and 5 bases respectively, with 8 bases between them. Per germline, CDR1 LNHNV and CDR2 YYDKDF (reference sequence).